This T cell receptor beta chain was obtained from a study of a mutant IDH1 vaccine in newly diagnosed glioma. Study details: Beginning 4-6 weeks after radiotherapy alone, or with temozolomide cycles, vaccination took place. Most patients had received both radiotherapy and temozolomide, the prior options being radiotherapy, temozolomide, or both. Study-level results: Pseudoprogression seemingly bore no relation to changes in top peripheral T cell clonotypes. Induction of immune responses by the vaccine occurred in approximately 92% of patients.

Turning to this clone: What it recognizes is unknown.

The data were produced by immunoSEQ multiplex PCR, yet TCRdb's version contains in-frame clones alone and is incomplete. This table holds over 25,000 clones, around 87% found once. Germline V gene data show CDR1 as MNHNY and CDR2 as SVGAGI (reference sequence). Trimming took 0 bases from V and 4 from J, leaving 6 bases between them. The CDR3 consists of 14 residues. As for time point: week 23, last vaccination. The investigators gave 300 ug of mutant IDH1 20-mer peptide in each vaccine dose, together with topical imiquimod. The J gene is TRBJ2-2, the V gene TRBV6-6, with D unresolved. The sequence was collected from a man aged 35 to 55 with glioma. The sequencing here drew on PBMCs, taken from a glioma patient whose treatment included an IDH1 peptide vaccine. The CDR3 DNA follows: TGTGCCAGCAGTTACTCAACTCCCACCGGGGAGCTGTTTTTT. Its translation: CASSYSTPTGELFF.